The clone carrying this T cell receptor (beta chain) was seen a single time. The authors' processing: Reference gene primer amplification gave estimated nucleated cell counts. This table comes from immunoSEQ multiplex PCR, and its TCRdb copy is limited to in-frame clones, with some not included. That table furnishes V, J and clone size, whereas the DNA furnished D and trimming. The sample lists approximately 200,000 clones; approximately 91% were seen once. CDR3 length: 18 residues. The V and J ends lost 3 bases and 4 bases respectively, with 19 bases between them. Germline CDR1 LGHDT, CDR2 YNNKEL (reference sequence). The data were obtained in a study of blood T cell repertoires in COVID-19. At the level of the study: Nucleic acid was either cDNA or gDNA, and it came from T cells, B-cell-depleted T cells, or PBMCs.

The chain combines TRBV3-1 (or the pseudogene TRBV3-2) with TRBJ1-6; perhaps TRBD1 as D (5 bases). The source of this sequence is a man between 65 and 79 years old with active or convalescent COVID-19. Sequenced material: peripheral blood. In nucleotides, the CDR3 is TGTGCCAGCAGCCAGGTGACAGTATCCCGCGGTTATAATTCACCCCTCCACTTT. It translates to CASSQVTVSRGYNSPLHF.